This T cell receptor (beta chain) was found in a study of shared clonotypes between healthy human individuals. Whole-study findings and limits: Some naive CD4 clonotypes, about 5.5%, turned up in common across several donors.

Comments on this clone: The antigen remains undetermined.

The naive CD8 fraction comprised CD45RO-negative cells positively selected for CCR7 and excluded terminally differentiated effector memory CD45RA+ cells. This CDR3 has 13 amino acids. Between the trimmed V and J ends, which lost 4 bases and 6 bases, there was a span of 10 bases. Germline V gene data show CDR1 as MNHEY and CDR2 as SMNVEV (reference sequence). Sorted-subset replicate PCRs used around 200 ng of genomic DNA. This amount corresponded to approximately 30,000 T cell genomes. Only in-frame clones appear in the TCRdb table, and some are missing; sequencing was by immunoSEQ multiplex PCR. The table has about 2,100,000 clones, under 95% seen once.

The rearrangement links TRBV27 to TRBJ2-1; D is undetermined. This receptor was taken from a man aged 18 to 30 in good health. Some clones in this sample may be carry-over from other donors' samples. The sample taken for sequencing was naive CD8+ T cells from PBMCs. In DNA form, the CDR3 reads TGTGCCAGCAGTTCCCTCGTGGGCAATGAGCAGTTCTTC. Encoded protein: CASSSLVGNEQFF.